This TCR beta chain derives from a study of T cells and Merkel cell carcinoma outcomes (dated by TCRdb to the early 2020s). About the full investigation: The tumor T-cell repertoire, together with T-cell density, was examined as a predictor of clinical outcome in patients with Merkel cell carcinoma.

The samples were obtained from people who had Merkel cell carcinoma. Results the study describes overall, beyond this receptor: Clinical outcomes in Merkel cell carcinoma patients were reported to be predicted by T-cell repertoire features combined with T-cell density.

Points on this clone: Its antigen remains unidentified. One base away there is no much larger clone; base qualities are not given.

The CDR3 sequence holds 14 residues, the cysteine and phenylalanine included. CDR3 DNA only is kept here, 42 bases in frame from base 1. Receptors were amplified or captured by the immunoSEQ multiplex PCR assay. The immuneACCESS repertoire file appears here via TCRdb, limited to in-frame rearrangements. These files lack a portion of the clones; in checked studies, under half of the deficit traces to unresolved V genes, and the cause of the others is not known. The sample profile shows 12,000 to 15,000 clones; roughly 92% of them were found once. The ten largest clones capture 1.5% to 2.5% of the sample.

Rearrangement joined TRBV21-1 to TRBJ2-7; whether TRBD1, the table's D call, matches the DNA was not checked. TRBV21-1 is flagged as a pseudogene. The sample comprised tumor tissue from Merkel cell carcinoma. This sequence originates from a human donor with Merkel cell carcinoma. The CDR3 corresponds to CASSKVGTFYEQYF. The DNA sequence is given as TGTGCCAGCAGCAAAGTGGGGACATTCTACGAGCAGTACTTC.